The 8 T cell receptor beta chains below come from one sample, sequenced in a study of T cell responses to AZD1222 COVID-19 vaccine. Sequencing was performed with immunoSEQ multiplex PCR; in TCRdb, only in-frame clones are kept and a portion is missing. This repertoire shows about 150,000 clones, 87% found once; its top ten account for approximately 2.5%. Sequenced here: peripheral blood, sampled on day 0 of AZD1222 vaccination. The origin of the receptors is an adult in good health.

V usage is TRBV6-6 and J usage is TRBJ1-5; 7 nucleotides agree with TRBD1. The V segment lost 6 bases and the J segment 7 bases; nucleotides outside the gene matches: 12. Germline assignment: CDR1 MNHNY and CDR2 SVGAGI (reference sequence). This CDR3 has 15 residues. The CDR3 DNA sequence: TGTGCCAGCAGCCAGACCCAGGGGGGCGGGCAGCCCCAGCATTTT. As protein: CASSQTQGGGQPQHF.

The chain employs TRBV29-1 and TRBJ2-2; D possibly corresponds to TRBD2 (5 bases). CDR1 and CDR2 (germline): SQVTM, ANQGSEA. The CDR3 is 14 amino acids. V gave up 0 bases and J gave up 4 bases, with 9 bases separating them. CDR3 nucleotide sequence: TGCAGCGTTGAAGATTATCGGGGCACCGGGGAGCTGTTTTTT. This sequence encodes CSVEDYRGTGELFF.

This clone was observed a single time. The chain couples TRBV19 to TRBJ2-7; weak D call: TRBD2 (6 bases). This CDR3 has 15 residues. Trimming took 7 bases from V and 3 from J, leaving 19 bases between them. Per the germline V gene, CDR1 is LNHDA and CDR2 is SQIVND (reference sequence). CDR3 bases: TGTGCCAGTAACGGCCCCGGGACTGCAGACTACGAGCAGTACTTC. Protein product: CASNGPGTADYEQYF. Variable domain in full (rest from reference TRBV19 and TRBJ2-7): DGGITQSPKYLFRKEGQNVTLSCEQNLNHDAMYWYRQDPGQGLRLIYYSQIVNDFQKGDIAEGYSVSREKKESFPLTVTSAQKNPTAFYLCASNGPGTADYEQYFGPGTRLTVT.

The chain couples TRBV12-3 or TRBV12-4 to TRBJ2-1, with D possibly TRBD2 on 5 matching bases. The CDR3 sequence is 13 residues long. Trimming took 3 bases from V and 3 from J, leaving 6 bases between them. The DNA of the CDR3 is TGTGCCAGCAGTTTTAGCGACTACAATGAGCAGTTCTTC. Translation: CASSFSDYNEQFF.

This clone occurred once. The J gene is TRBJ2-3, the V gene TRBV21-1; TRBD2 was called by the table and not checked on the DNA. TRBV21-1 is recorded as a pseudogene. The CDR3 contains 15 residues. CDR3 sequence (DNA): TGTGCCAGTAAACCCTTCCGGGACTACACAGATACGCAGTATTTT. Protein product: CASKPFRDYTDTQYF.

J is TRBJ2-7 and V is TRBV5-1; 7 bases line up with TRBD2. Germline V CDR1 and CDR2: SGHRS, YFSETQ. V lost 0 bases and J lost 0; bases outside the gene matches: 3. There are 15 residues in the CDR3. CDR3 sequence: CASSLGGGSSYEQYF. The CDR3 nucleotides are TGCGCCAGCAGCTTGGGGGGAGGGTCCTCCTACGAGCAGTACTTC.

This clone was seen only a few times. The chain couples TRBV3-1 (or the pseudogene TRBV3-2) to TRBJ2-3; TRBD2 aligns across 7 bases. The V gene end was trimmed by 0 bases and the J gene end by 0 bases; junction bases not matched to a gene: 9. The CDR3 has 18 residues. Germline V lookup: CDR1 LGHDT, CDR2 YNNKEL (reference sequence). The CDR3 region has the DNA TGTGCCAGCAGCCAAGAGGGGGGGACTGATTCTAGCACAGATACGCAGTATTTT. Translating it yields CASSQEGGTDSSTDTQYF.

The chain is built from TRBV19 and TRBJ1-2, with 10 bases aligning to TRBD1. This CDR3 region has 15 residues. Germline CDR1 reads LNHDA; CDR2 reads SQIVND (reference sequence). Trimming cost V 5 bases and J 3 bases; bases outside gene matches: 6. CDR3 sequence (DNA): TGTGCCAGTAGTCCCGACAGGGGGCCTTACTATGGCTACACCTTC. Residues: CASSPDRGPYYGYTF.